Below, 4 T cell receptor beta chains from the same sample are listed, as sequenced in a study of T-cell reconstitution after alpha-beta-depleted transplantation in children. Using unique molecular identifiers, the investigators prepared the TCRbeta library. TCRdb ran MiXCR on the PCR reads and lists one entry per CDR3 protein. The repertoire includes just under 350,000 distinct CDR3 sequences, about 17% of them detected once, and around 43% sits in the top ten. The material was PBMCs, mostly from graft donor cells, obtained 360 days after TCRalphabeta/CD19-depleted stem cell transplant. The source of these receptors is a male patient aged 2-10 years who had a stem cell transplant for acute lymphoblastic leukemia, so the T cells may come from the graft donor.

The rearrangement links TRBV7-2 to TRBJ2-1; D ambiguous. The germline V and J ends were trimmed by 3 bases and 1 base, with 13 bases remaining between them. Per germline, CDR1 SGHTA and CDR2 FQGNSA. This CDR3 has 16 amino acids. CDR3 sequence (DNA): TGTGCCAGCAGCTTCGGGCTTACTCTATCCTACAATGAGCAGTTCTTC. Its protein is CASSFGLTLSYNEQFF.

The chain recombines TRBV7-9 with TRBJ2-5; 9 nucleotides line up with TRBD2. CDR1 is SEHNR and CDR2 is FQNEAQ in the germline V gene (reference sequence). The CDR3 is 16 residues long. J lost 1 base, V lost 5 bases, and 8 bases had no gene match. Here the CDR3 DNA reads TGTGCCAGCAGCCAGACGACTAGCGGTACCCAAGAGACCCAGTACTTC. Protein sequence: CASSQTTSGTQETQYF.

V and J are TRBV4-3 and TRBJ2-1; D is unresolved. In germline, CDR1 is LGHNA, CDR2 YSLEER. The CDR3 runs to 12 residues. Trimming shortened V by 2 bases and J by 10 bases, and 9 bases separated the two germline ends. The CDR3 is CASSQSRTEQFF. CDR3 in DNA: TGCGCCAGCAGCCAATCCAGGACCGAGCAGTTCTTC.

The chain has TRBV9 and TRBJ2-2; D unresolved. The CDR3 totals 12 residues. Germline V gene data show CDR1 as SGDLS and CDR2 as YYNGEE. Trimming left V 4 bases short and J 2 bases short, with 3 bases between. CDR3 sequence reads: CASSINTGELFF. The CDR3 DNA is TGTGCCAGCAGCATAAACACCGGGGAGCTGTTTTTT.